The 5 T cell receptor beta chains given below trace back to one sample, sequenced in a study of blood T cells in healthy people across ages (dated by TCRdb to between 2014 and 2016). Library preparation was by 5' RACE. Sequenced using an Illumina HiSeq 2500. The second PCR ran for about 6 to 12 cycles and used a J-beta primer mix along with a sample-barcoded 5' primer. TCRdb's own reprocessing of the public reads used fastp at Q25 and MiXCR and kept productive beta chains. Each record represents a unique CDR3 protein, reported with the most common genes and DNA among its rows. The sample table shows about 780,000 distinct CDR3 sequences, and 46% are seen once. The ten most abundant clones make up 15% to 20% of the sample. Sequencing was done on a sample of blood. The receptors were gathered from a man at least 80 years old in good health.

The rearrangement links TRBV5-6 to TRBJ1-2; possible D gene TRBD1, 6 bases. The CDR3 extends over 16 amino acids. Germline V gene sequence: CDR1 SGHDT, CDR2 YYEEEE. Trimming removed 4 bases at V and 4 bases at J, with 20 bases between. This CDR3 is CASSPDAGGSGYGYTF. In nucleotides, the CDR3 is TGTGCCAGCAGCCCCGACGCGGGGGGCTCGGGCTATGGCTACACCTTC.

CDR3 residues: CANRQGSSNEKLFF. The CDR3 bases are TGTGCCAACCGACAGGGATCTTCTAATGAAAAACTGTTTTTT. The gene calls are TRBV28 and TRBJ1-4; 7 bases match TRBD1. The CDR3 runs to 14 residues. J lost 3 bases, V lost 10 bases, and 8 bases had no gene match. The germline V gene has CDR1 MDHEN and CDR2 SYDVKM.

The CDR3 sequence: CASSVVGPNTEAFF. The CDR3 nucleotides read TGCGCCAGCAGTGTCGTCGGGCCTAACACTGAAGCTTTCTTT. The V and J genes are TRBV5-1 and TRBJ1-1; D is unclear. V dropped 5 bases and J dropped 2 bases, with 13 bases sitting between them. The CDR3 sequence is 14 residues long. Germline V gives CDR1 SGHRS, CDR2 YFSETQ.

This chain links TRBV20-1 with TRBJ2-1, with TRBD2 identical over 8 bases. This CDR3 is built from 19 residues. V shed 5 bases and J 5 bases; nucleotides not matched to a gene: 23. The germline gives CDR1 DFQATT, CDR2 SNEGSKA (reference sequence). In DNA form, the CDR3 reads TGCAGTGCTCCACACAATGGACGCGGTGGACTAGCAGAAGACAATGAGCAGTTCTTC. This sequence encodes CSAPHNGRGGLAEDNEQFF.

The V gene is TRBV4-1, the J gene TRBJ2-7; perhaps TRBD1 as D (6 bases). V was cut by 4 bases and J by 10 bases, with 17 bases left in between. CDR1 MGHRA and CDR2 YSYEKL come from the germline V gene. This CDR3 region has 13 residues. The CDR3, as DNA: TGCGCCAGCAGCCCCACAGGGTTTTCGATTCAGTACTTC. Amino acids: CASSPTGFSIQYF.